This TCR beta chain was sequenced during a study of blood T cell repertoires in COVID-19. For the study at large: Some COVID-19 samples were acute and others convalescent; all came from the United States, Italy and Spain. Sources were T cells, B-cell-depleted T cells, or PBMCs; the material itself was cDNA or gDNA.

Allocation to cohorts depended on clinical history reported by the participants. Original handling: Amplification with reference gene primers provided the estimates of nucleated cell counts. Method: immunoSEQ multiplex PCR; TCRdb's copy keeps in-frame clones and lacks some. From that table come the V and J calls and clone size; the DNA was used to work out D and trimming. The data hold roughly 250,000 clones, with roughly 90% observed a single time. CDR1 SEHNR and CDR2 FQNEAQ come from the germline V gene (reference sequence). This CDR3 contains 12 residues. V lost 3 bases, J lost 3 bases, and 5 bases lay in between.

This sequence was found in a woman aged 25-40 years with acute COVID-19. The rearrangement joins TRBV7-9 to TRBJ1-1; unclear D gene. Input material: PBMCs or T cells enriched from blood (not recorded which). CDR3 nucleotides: TGTGCCAGCAGCTTTCAGTACACTGAAGCTTTCTTT. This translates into CASSFQYTEAFF. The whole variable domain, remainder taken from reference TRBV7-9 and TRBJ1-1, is DTGVSQNPRHKITKRGQNVTFRCDPISEHNRLYWYRQTLGQGPEFLTYFQNEAQLEKSRLLSDRFSAERPKGSFSTLEIQRTEQGDSAMYLCASSFQYTEAFFGQGTRLTVV.